Each of the 28 T cell receptor beta chains below was sequenced from the same sample in a study of blood T cell repertoires in COVID-19. Some clones are missing from TCRdb's copy, which holds only in-frame ones; the method was immunoSEQ multiplex PCR. The table has 23,000 or so clones, 85% to 95% seen once. Sample: peripheral blood. The receptors derive from a woman between 50 and 59 years old with active COVID-19.

This chain joins TRBV5-6 and TRBJ1-2, with no clear D. CDR1 and CDR2 (germline): SGHDT, YYEEEE. This CDR3 has 15 amino acids. The germline V and J ends were trimmed by 4 bases and 3 bases, with 16 bases remaining between them. In DNA, the CDR3 is TGTGCCAGCAGCCCCGATTCGGGGTGGGACTATGGCTACACCTTC. Its protein is CASSPDSGWDYGYTF.

The chain combines TRBV18 with TRBJ2-7; unclear D gene. This CDR3 has 13 amino acids. In germline, CDR1 is KGHSH, CDR2 LQKENI. Trimming left V 2 bases short and J 2 bases short, with 7 bases between. CDR3 sequence reads: CASSPGPTYEQYV. In DNA form, the CDR3 reads TGTGCCAGCTCACCAGGCCCCACCTACGAGCAGTACGTC.

This clone was recorded a few times. This chain links TRBV20-1 with TRBJ1-2; no definite D call. This CDR3 has 11 residues. Trimming stripped 0 bases from V and 7 bases from J, with 6 bases between. The germline CDR1 and CDR2 sequences are DFQATT and SNEGSKA (reference sequence). The chain's CDR3 is CSARELSGYTF. DNA of the CDR3: TGCAGTGCTAGAGAACTTAGTGGCTACACCTTC.

V usage is TRBV24-1 and J usage is TRBJ2-3; TRBD2 is a possible D gene (5 bases). The germline CDR1 and CDR2 sequences are KGHDR and SFDVKD. V dropped 9 bases and J dropped 3 bases, with 9 bases sitting between them. The CDR3 runs 12 residues. The CDR3 sequence is CATGGETDTQYF. The CDR3 DNA sequence: TGTGCCACCGGAGGTGAGACAGATACGCAGTATTTT.

V and J are TRBV29-1 and TRBJ1-3; the match to TRBD1 covers 8 bases. Germline CDR1 is SQVTM and CDR2 is ANQGSEA. Unmatched junction bases numbered 5, after V lost 4 bases and J lost 0 bases. CDR3 length equals 15 residues. This CDR3 reads CSVGQGSSSGNTIYF. The DNA of the CDR3 is TGCAGCGTTGGACAGGGGTCGAGCTCTGGAAACACCATATATTTT.

CDR3 bases: TGTGCCACCAGTGAAGGAGCGAGGCCCCAGCATTTT. Amino acids: CATSEGARPQHF. The chain has TRBV24-1 and TRBJ1-5; no clear D. The CDR3 extends over 12 amino acids. V was shortened by 4 bases and J by 9 bases, with 9 bases between the two germline ends. In germline, CDR1 is KGHDR, CDR2 SFDVKD.

V is TRBV10-1 and J is TRBJ2-3; D is unresolved. This CDR3 is 12 amino acids long. With 3 bases removed from V and 5 bases from J, the gap between germline ends came to 6 bases. Germline V gene lookup returns CDR1 WNHNN and CDR2 SYGVQD (reference sequence). CDR3: CASSESQDTQYF. In DNA, the CDR3 is TGCGCCAGCAGTGAATCCCAAGATACGCAGTATTTT.

The chain is built from TRBV14 and TRBJ2-1, with D possibly TRBD2 on 5 matching bases. The germline V gene encodes CDR1 SGHDN and CDR2 FVKESK. This CDR3 region has 13 residues. The V and J ends lost 2 bases and 15 bases respectively, with 17 bases between them. CDR3 residues: CASSQLRSGDRFF. CDR3 coding DNA: TGTGCCAGCAGCCAATTACGGTCCGGGGATAGGTTCTTC.

The chain recombines TRBV18 with TRBJ2-3; the match to TRBD1 covers 8 bases. From germline, CDR1 is KGHSH and CDR2 LQKENI. V gave up 3 bases and J gave up 2 bases; unmatched junction bases: 10. The CDR3 covers 17 residues. CDR3 DNA sequence: TGTGCCAGCTCACCCACCGGACAGGGCCCGAACACAGATACGCAGTATTTT. Translation: CASSPTGQGPNTDTQYF.

The CDR3 region is CASSYGALAGGNEQFF. In DNA form, the CDR3 reads TGCGCCAGCAGCTATGGAGCACTAGCGGGTGGGAATGAGCAGTTCTTC. The V call is TRBV5-1, the J call TRBJ2-1, with 9 bases identical to TRBD2. The CDR3 is made up of 16 amino acids. Germline V gene sequence: CDR1 SGHRS, CDR2 YFSETQ. J lost 7 bases, V lost 3 bases, and 11 bases had no gene match.

The V and J genes are TRBV11-2 and TRBJ1-2; D might be TRBD1 (5 bases). Trimming cost V 1 base and J 4 bases, with 13 bases left between them. CDR1 is SGHAT, CDR2 FQNNGV, per germline. The CDR3 extends over 15 amino acids. The CDR3 nucleotides are TGTGCCAGCAGCTTAGCGCCGGGGGTTGGCTATGGCTACACCTTC. This gives the protein CASSLAPGVGYGYTF.

Written as DNA, the CDR3 is TGCGCCAGCAGCTTGCAGTGGGCCGACGAGCAGTACTTC. Translated: CASSLQWADEQYF. V and J are TRBV5-1 and TRBJ2-7; D gene unclear. The germline gives CDR1 SGHRS, CDR2 YFSETQ. V was cut by 1 base and J by 5 bases, with 10 bases left in between. The CDR3 is 13 residues long.

The chain is built from TRBV19 and TRBJ1-1; D not certain. The CDR3 runs 13 residues. Trimming left V 5 bases short and J 10 bases short, with 17 bases between. Germline V lookup: CDR1 LNHDA, CDR2 SQIVND (reference sequence). CDR3 nucleotide sequence: TGTGCCAGTAGTCTTGGAGAGGATGCGTTAGCTTTCTTT. Translation: CASSLGEDALAFF.

V and J are TRBV29-1 and TRBJ2-3; perhaps TRBD1 as D (6 bases). The CDR3 spans 14 residues. The germline V and J ends were trimmed by 6 bases and 3 bases, with 16 bases remaining between them. Germline values: CDR1 SQVTM, CDR2 ANQGSEA. The CDR3 DNA reads TGCAGCGTAGGCCCTCGGCAGGGGACAGATACGCAGTATTTT. It is translated as CSVGPRQGTDTQYF.

This clone has just a few counts. The chain recombines TRBV5-1 with TRBJ1-2; 8 positions agree with TRBD1. Germline-derived CDR1 and CDR2 are SGHRS and YFSETQ. The trim removed 4 bases at V and 8 bases at J, leaving 10 bases unmatched. The length of the CDR3 is 14 residues. The CDR3 DNA follows: TGCGCCAGCAGCGCCAATCAGGGGGCGGGAGGCTACACCTTC. Its protein product is CASSANQGAGGYTF.

The rearrangement links TRBV5-4 to TRBJ2-1; D is perhaps TRBD2 (6 bases). Between the trimmed V and J ends, which lost 0 bases and 1 base, there was a span of 8 bases. Per the germline V gene, CDR1 is SGHNT and CDR2 is YYREEE (reference sequence). The CDR3 spans 15 residues. CDR3 nucleotides: TGTGCCAGCAGCTTGGAGGGGAGGTCCTACAATGAGCAGTTCTTC. Translated, it gives CASSLEGRSYNEQFF.

This rearrangement joins TRBV27 to TRBJ2-3, with 13 bases that match TRBD2. The CDR3 runs 16 residues. Germline-derived CDR1 and CDR2 are MNHEY and SMNVEV (reference sequence). V lost 5 bases and J lost 4; bases outside the gene matches: 6. The CDR3 DNA follows: TGTGCCAGCAGTACTAGCGGGAGGGCCGGGGCAGATACGCAGTATTTT. Its protein product is CASSTSGRAGADTQYF.

The chain couples TRBV25-1 to TRBJ2-7; 7 nucleotides match TRBD1. Germline values: CDR1 MGHDK, CDR2 SYGVNS. V gave up 6 bases and J gave up 2 bases; unmatched junction bases: 4. This CDR3 is built from 13 residues. The CDR3 spells CASRAGTAYEQYF. In nucleotides, the CDR3 is TGTGCCAGCAGGGCCGGGACAGCCTACGAGCAGTACTTC.

The chain recombines TRBV7-9 with TRBJ2-3; maybe TRBD1 (5 bases). Trimming took off 3 bases at V and 2 bases at J, with 12 bases between the two ends. CDR1 is SEHNR and CDR2 is FQNEAQ in the germline V gene (reference sequence). The CDR3 extends over 15 amino acids. The chain's CDR3 is CASSLGQVITDTQYF. The DNA for the CDR3 is TGTGCCAGCAGCTTGGGGCAGGTGATCACAGATACGCAGTATTTT.

The V call is TRBV5-6, the J call TRBJ2-2; 9 bases map to TRBD1. The germline gives CDR1 SGHDT, CDR2 YYEEEE. The CDR3 extends over 15 amino acids. V lost 3 bases, J lost 5 bases, and 5 bases stayed unmatched. The CDR3 sequence is CASSSTGTGTGELFF. The CDR3 region has the DNA TGTGCCAGCAGCTCAACCGGGACAGGGACCGGGGAGCTGTTTTTT.

The chain combines TRBV27 with TRBJ2-7, with TRBD1 identical over 8 bases. After removal of 6 bases from V and 0 bases from J, the junction contained 7 bases not matched to a gene. Germline lookup yields CDR1 MNHEY and CDR2 SMNVEV (reference sequence). The CDR3 loop spans 15 amino acids. Here the CDR3 reads CASSPTGVPSYEQYV. CDR3 in DNA: TGTGCCAGCAGCCCGACAGGGGTACCCTCCTACGAGCAGTACGTC.

V usage is TRBV10-3 and J usage is TRBJ2-7, with TRBD1 identical over 7 bases. In germline, CDR1 is ENHRY, CDR2 SYGVKD. The length of the CDR3 is 15 residues. Trimming cost V 5 bases and J 0 bases; bases outside gene matches: 7. The CDR3 loop is CAISPGTASSYEQYF. The CDR3, as DNA: TGTGCCATCAGTCCCGGGACAGCGAGCTCCTACGAGCAGTACTTC.

The V call is TRBV10-3, the J call TRBJ1-5, with no clear D. Trimming left V 7 bases short and J 0 bases short, with 7 bases between. This CDR3 has 13 residues. Germline V gives CDR1 ENHRY, CDR2 SYGVKD. The CDR3 reads CAITGDSNQPQHF. The CDR3 nucleotides are TGTGCCATCACCGGGGATAGCAATCAGCCCCAGCATTTT.

This clone has a single count. The chain has TRBV18 and TRBJ1-5, with 12 bases lining up with TRBD1. Germline CDR1 KGHSH, CDR2 LQKENI. The CDR3 length is 18 residues. Trimming took 3 bases from V and 0 from J; bases not matched to a gene: 6. The CDR3 DNA sequence: TGTGCCAGCTCACCCGGGACAGGGGGCAGAACTAGCAATCAGCCCCAGCATTTT. Amino acids: CASSPGTGGRTSNQPQHF.

This clone was recorded only once. The CDR3 sequence: CASSFGDYNEQFF. The CDR3 DNA is TGCGCCAGCAGCTTCGGGGACTACAATGAGCAGTTCTTC. The J gene is TRBJ2-1, the V gene TRBV5-1; possible D gene TRBD2, 5 bases. The CDR3 has 13 amino acids. Trimming removed 2 bases from V and 3 bases from J, with 6 bases in between. The V gene's germline CDR1 is SGHRS and CDR2 YFSETQ.

The chain combines TRBV6-1 with TRBJ1-6; D unclear. This CDR3 comprises 19 residues. V lost 0 bases to trimming and J lost 0 bases, with 15 bases between them. The germline gives CDR1 MNHNS, CDR2 SASEGT. The CDR3 nucleotides are TGTGCCAGCAGTGAAGCCGTCTTAGGGAGGACCTCCTATAATTCACCCCTCCACTTT. The encoded protein is CASSEAVLGRTSYNSPLHF.

The chain carries TRBV2 and TRBJ2-1, with D maybe TRBD1 (5 bases). CDR3 length: 12 residues. CDR1 is SNHLY and CDR2 is FYNNEI in the germline V gene. The V gene lost 5 bases and the J gene lost 15 bases, with 17 bases spanning the gap. This CDR3 reads CASSRDLGPPFF. The CDR3 DNA is TGTGCCAGCAGTCGCGACTTGGGGCCGCCGTTCTTC.

The V gene is TRBV10-3, the J gene TRBJ1-1; the D gene is possibly TRBD1 (5 bases). CDR3 length: 13 residues. Germline lookup yields CDR1 ENHRY and CDR2 SYGVKD. With 0 bases removed from V and 6 bases from J, the gap between germline ends came to 8 bases. The CDR3 protein is CAISESGAAEAFF. As DNA, the CDR3 is TGTGCCATCAGTGAGTCAGGGGCCGCTGAAGCTTTCTTT.